The sequence of this TCR beta chain was determined in a study of blood T cell repertoires in COVID-19. In the original workflow: Amplification from reference gene primers served as the basis for estimated nucleated cell counts. Sequencing was performed with immunoSEQ multiplex PCR; in TCRdb, only in-frame clones are kept and a portion is missing. The V and J calls and clone size were taken over from that table, and D and trimming were inferred from the DNA. The sample contains over 150,000 clones, approximately 88% of which appear only once. Looked up from germline, CDR1 is LNHDA and CDR2 is SQIVND (reference sequence). The V gene lost 4 bases and the J gene lost 7 bases, with 10 bases spanning the gap. The CDR3 spans 12 residues.

The sequenced sample consisted of peripheral blood. The receptor was derived from a woman in her sixties or seventies with acute or convalescent COVID-19. The rearrangement uses TRBV19 and TRBJ1-1; D possibly corresponds to TRBD1 (5 bases). CDR3 in DNA: TGTGCCAGTAGTACCGCGGGGGGTGAAGCTTTCTTT. Its protein product is CASSTAGGEAFF.